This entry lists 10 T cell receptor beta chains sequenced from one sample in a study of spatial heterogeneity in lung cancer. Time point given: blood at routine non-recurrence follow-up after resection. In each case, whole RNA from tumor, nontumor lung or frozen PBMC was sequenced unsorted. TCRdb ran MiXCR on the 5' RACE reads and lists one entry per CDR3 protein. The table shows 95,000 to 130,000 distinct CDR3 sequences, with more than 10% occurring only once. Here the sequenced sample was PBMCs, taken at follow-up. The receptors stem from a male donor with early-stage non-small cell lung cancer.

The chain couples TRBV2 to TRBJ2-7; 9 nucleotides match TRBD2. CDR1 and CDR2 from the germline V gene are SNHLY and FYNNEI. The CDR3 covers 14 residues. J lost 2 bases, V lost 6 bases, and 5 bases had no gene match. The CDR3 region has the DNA TGTGCCAGCAGGACTAGCGGCGGCCCCTACGAGCAGTACTTC. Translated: CASRTSGGPYEQYF.

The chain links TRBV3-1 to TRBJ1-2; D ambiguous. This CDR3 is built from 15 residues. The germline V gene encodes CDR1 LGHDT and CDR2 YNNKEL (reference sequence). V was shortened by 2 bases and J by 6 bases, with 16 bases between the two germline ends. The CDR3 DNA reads TGTGCCAGCAGCCAATTCCTTCCGGGGAGGGATGGCTACACCTTC. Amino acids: CASSQFLPGRDGYTF.

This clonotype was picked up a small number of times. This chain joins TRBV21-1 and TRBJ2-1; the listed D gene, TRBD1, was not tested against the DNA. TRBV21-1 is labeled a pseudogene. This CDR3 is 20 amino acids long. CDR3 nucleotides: TGTGCCAGCAGCAAAGAGGAACCCCCCCACGGCAGGGGAGACCACAATGAGCAGTTCTTC. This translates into CASSKEEPPHGRGDHNEQFF.

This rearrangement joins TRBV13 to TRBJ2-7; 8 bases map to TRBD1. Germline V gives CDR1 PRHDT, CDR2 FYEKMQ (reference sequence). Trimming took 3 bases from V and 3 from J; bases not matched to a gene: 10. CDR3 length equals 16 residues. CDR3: CASSFRIRQGNYEQYF. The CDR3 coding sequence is TGTGCCAGCAGCTTCCGAATTCGACAGGGGAACTACGAGCAGTACTTC.

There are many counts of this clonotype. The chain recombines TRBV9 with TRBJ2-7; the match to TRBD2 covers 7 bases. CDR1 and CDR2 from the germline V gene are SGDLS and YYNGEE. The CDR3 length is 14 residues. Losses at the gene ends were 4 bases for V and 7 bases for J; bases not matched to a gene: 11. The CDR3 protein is CASSRVGRKTEQYF. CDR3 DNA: TGTGCCAGCAGCCGGGTCGGGAGGAAGACGGAGCAGTACTTC.

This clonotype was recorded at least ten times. The CDR3 region has the DNA TGTGCCATCAGTGAGAGGGGGACGAAGTCAGAGACCCAGTACTTC. Amino acid sequence: CAISERGTKSETQYF. The V gene is TRBV10-3, the J gene TRBJ2-5, with D maybe TRBD1 (6 bases). V was trimmed by 2 bases and J by 4 bases, leaving 14 bases between them. CDR3 length: 15 residues. Germline CDR1 and CDR2: ENHRY and SYGVKD.

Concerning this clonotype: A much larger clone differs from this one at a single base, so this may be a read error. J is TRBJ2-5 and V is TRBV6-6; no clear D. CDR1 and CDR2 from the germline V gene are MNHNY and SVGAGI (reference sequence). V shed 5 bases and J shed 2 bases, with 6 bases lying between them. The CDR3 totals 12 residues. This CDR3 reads CASSMGQETQYF. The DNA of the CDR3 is TGTGCCAGCAGTATGGGACAAGAGACCCAGTACTTC.

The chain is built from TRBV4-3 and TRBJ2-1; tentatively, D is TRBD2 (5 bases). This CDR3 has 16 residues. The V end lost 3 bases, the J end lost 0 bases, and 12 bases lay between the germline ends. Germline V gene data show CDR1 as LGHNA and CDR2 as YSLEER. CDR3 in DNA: TGCGCCAGCAGCCAGGACGACTACTACTCCTACAATGAGCAGTTCTTC. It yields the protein CASSQDDYYSYNEQFF.

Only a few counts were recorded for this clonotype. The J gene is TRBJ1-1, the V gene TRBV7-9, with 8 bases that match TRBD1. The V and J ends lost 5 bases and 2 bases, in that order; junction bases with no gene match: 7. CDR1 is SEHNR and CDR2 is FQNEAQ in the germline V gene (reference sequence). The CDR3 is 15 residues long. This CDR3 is CASSLGDRPNTEAFF. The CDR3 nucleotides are TGTGCCAGCAGCCTAGGGGACAGGCCCAACACTGAAGCTTTCTTT. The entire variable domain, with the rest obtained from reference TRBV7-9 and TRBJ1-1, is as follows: DTGVSQNPRHKITKRGQNVTFRCDPISEHNRLYWYRQTLGQGPEFLTYFQNEAQLEKSRLLSDRFSAERPKGSFSTLEIQRTEQGDSAMYLCASSLGDRPNTEAFFGQGTRLTVV.

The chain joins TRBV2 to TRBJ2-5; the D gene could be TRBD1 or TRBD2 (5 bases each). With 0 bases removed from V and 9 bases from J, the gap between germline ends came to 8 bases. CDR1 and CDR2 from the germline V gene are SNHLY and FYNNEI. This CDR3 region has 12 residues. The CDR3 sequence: CASSEAVGAQYF. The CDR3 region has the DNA TGTGCCAGCAGTGAAGCCGTGGGGGCCCAGTACTTC.